This T cell receptor beta chain was found in a study of graft-versus-host responses after intestinal transplantation. About the study: Recipients had transplants, and these were multivisceral, liver-intestinal, or isolated intestinal. Tacrolimus and steroids were given for about 3 years to all recipients after anti-thymocyte globulin induction.

Findings and caveats of the study: The authors found GvH clones in recipient marrow, some appearing first in ileum or blood. Among circulating GvH clones, peak levels were associated with early post-transplant declines in HvG clones.

The CDR3 covers 15 residues. The germline CDR1 and CDR2 sequences are MGHRA and YSYEKL. Trimming took 0 bases from V and 3 from J, leaving 8 bases between them. A note on this clone: As yet, its antigen is unknown.

TCRdb keeps only in-frame clones here, not all; method: immunoSEQ multiplex PCR. The sample lists about 90,000 clones; around 83% were seen once. Material: unstimulated CD8+ T cells sorted from spleen or lymph node cells, obtained before intestinal transplant. This TCR was sampled from a human donor who received an intestinal transplant. This chain links TRBV4-1 with TRBJ2-2, with D possibly matching TRBD1 (5 bases). CDR3 sequence (DNA): TGCGCCAGCAGCCAAGATTGGGGCTACACCGGGGAGCTGTTTTTT. This sequence encodes CASSQDWGYTGELFF.